This T cell receptor beta chain was found in a study of Graves' ophthalmopathy and Graves' hyperthyroidism. This clonotype was seen many times. The authors amplified TCR beta CDR3 regions from RNA transcripts. Second-round multiplex PCR followed a first-round RT-PCR using HTBI primers. A single record per CDR3 protein comes from TCRdb applying MiXCR to the multiplex PCR reads. The table has over 200,000 distinct CDR3 sequences, about 32% seen once. Germline CDR1 is MNHEY and CDR2 is SVGAGI. The CDR3 runs 14 residues. The junction had 9 bases not matched to a gene; V was cut back by 8 bases and J by 5 bases.

This chain links TRBV6-5 with TRBJ2-5; 9 nucleotides agree with TRBD2. The sequence came from a man in his fifties or sixties with Graves' ophthalmopathy. Sequencing input: peripheral blood. The CDR3 DNA reads as TGTGCCAGCTTGGCGGGAGGGTTCGATGAGACCCAGTACTTC. Its protein is CASLAGGFDETQYF.